This passage covers 26 T cell receptor beta chains from one sample sequenced in a study of T cell responses to AZD1222 COVID-19 vaccine. Some clones are missing from TCRdb's copy, which holds only in-frame ones; the method was immunoSEQ multiplex PCR. The repertoire holds 75,000 to 90,000 clones, with about 78% as singletons. The input for sequencing was peripheral blood, taken on day 0 of AZD1222 vaccination. The receptors shown here come from an adult in good health.

The gene calls are TRBV27 and TRBJ1-1, with a possible D match to TRBD1 (5 bases). From germline, CDR1 is MNHEY and CDR2 SMNVEV (reference sequence). With 7 bases removed from V and 4 bases from J, the gap between germline ends came to 16 bases. The CDR3 extends over 14 amino acids. CDR3 DNA: TGTGCCAGCATTCGCCAGGGATCTGGCACTGAAGCTTTCTTT. This gives the protein CASIRQGSGTEAFF.

The genes are TRBV14 and TRBJ2-4; D call uncertain. The V end was cut by 3 bases, the J end by 8 bases, with 11 bases between. Germline CDR1 and CDR2: SGHDN and FVKESK. The CDR3 sequence is 13 residues long. The CDR3 sequence is CASSHVAVDIQYF. CDR3 nucleotides: TGTGCCAGCAGCCATGTTGCTGTGGACATTCAGTACTTC. Full variable domain (remainder filled in from reference TRBV14 and TRBJ2-4): EAGVTQFPSHSVIEKGQTVTLRCDPISGHDNLYWYRRVMGKEIKFLLHFVKESKQDESGMPNNRFLAERTGGTYSTLKVQPAELEDSGVYFCASSHVAVDIQYFGAGTRLSVL.

The rearrangement links TRBV12-3 or TRBV12-4 to TRBJ1-4; a weak D match, TRBD1 (6 bases). There are 12 residues in the CDR3. The ends were cut back, 6 bases at V and 7 bases at J, with 9 bases in the middle. The CDR3 region has the DNA TGTGCCAGCAGACAGGGCTCTGAAAAACTGTTTTTT. Translation: CASRQGSEKLFF.

V and J are TRBV2 and TRBJ1-4; D gene unclear. The germline CDR1 and CDR2 sequences are SNHLY and FYNNEI. The CDR3 runs 12 residues. The V end was cut by 2 bases, the J end by 10 bases, with 8 bases between. The chain's CDR3 is CASSEHFGKLFF. The CDR3 DNA follows: TGTGCCAGCAGTGAACATTTCGGAAAACTGTTTTTT.

This clone was detected only once. This sample includes further DNA sequences coding for the same CDR3. The chain joins TRBV18 to TRBJ1-4; D gene ambiguous. V was shortened by 2 bases and J by 0 bases, with 4 bases between the two germline ends. The CDR3 runs 14 residues. The germline CDR1 and CDR2 sequences are KGHSH and LQKENI. CDR3 in DNA: TGTGCCAGCTCACCAGGGGCAACTAATGAAAAACTGTTTTTT. It codes for CASSPGATNEKLFF.

The chain is built from TRBV7-5 and TRBJ2-5; TRBD2, the table's D call, was not compared with the DNA. TRBV7-5 is designated a pseudogene. The CDR3 contains 14 residues. This CDR3 reads CARSLKEFQETQYF. CDR3 coding DNA: TGTGCCAGAAGCTTAAAAGAGTTCCAAGAGACCCAGTACTTC.

The V and J genes are TRBV11-2 and TRBJ1-2; maybe TRBD1 (5 bases). Trimming pared 5 bases from V and 4 bases from J, leaving 11 bases between. Germline V CDR1 and CDR2: SGHAT, FQNNGV. This CDR3 region has 13 residues. The CDR3 DNA sequence: TGTGCCAGCAGCGTCGAAAGGGGCTATGGCTACACCTTC. Translated: CASSVERGYGYTF.

The V and J genes are TRBV7-2 and TRBJ2-7; 9 positions match TRBD2. Germline V lookup: CDR1 SGHTA, CDR2 FQGNSA. The CDR3 covers 15 residues. V was pared by 3 bases and J by 6 bases, with 9 bases of the junction left unmatched. Here the CDR3 reads CASSLGTSRTTEQYF. CDR3 bases: TGTGCCAGCAGCTTGGGGACTAGCCGTACGACCGAGCAGTACTTC. Complete variable domain (other parts from reference TRBV7-2 and TRBJ2-7): GAGVSQSPSNKVTEKGKDVELRCDPISGHTALYWYRQSLGQGLEFLIYFQGNSAPDKSGLPSDRFSAERTGGSVSTLTIQRTQQEDSAVYLCASSLGTSRTTEQYFGPGTRLTVT.

The chain joins TRBV5-6 to TRBJ1-5; D gene ambiguous. The germline gives CDR1 SGHDT, CDR2 YYEEEE. V was shortened by 0 bases and J by 1 base, with 14 bases between the two germline ends. CDR3 size: 17 residues. CDR3 DNA sequence: TGTGCCAGCAGCTTGGGCACGGATTTAGGGAGCAATCAGCCCCAGCATTTT. Amino acid sequence: CASSLGTDLGSNQPQHF.

This chain links TRBV6-5 with TRBJ2-3; D is unclear. V shed 4 bases and J shed 0 bases, with 14 bases lying between them. Per the germline V gene, CDR1 is MNHEY and CDR2 is SVGAGI. This CDR3 has 16 residues. DNA of the CDR3: TGTGCCAGCAGTTGGATCGGAGCCTCTAGCACAGATACGCAGTATTTT. The encoded protein is CASSWIGASSTDTQYF.

V gene TRBV29-1 combines with J gene TRBJ2-6; no firm D call. Germline values: CDR1 SQVTM, CDR2 ANQGSEA. With 3 bases removed from V and 4 bases from J, the gap between germline ends came to 10 bases. CDR3 length: 14 amino acids. CDR3 region: CSVEAVSGANVLTF. Here the CDR3 DNA reads TGCAGCGTTGAGGCCGTCTCCGGGGCCAACGTCCTGACTTTC.

J is TRBJ2-7 and V is TRBV18; D call uncertain. Germline loops: CDR1 KGHSH, CDR2 LQKENI. Trimming stripped 5 bases from V and 5 bases from J, with 13 bases between. The CDR3 extends over 13 amino acids. CDR3 sequence: CASSAQNRNEQYF. In nucleotides, the CDR3 is TGTGCCAGCTCAGCCCAGAATAGGAACGAGCAGTACTTC.

The chain has TRBV19 and TRBJ1-6; 7 bases match TRBD1. With 6 bases clipped from V and 8 bases from J, the junction kept 4 bases outside the gene matches. The CDR3 length is 13 residues. From germline, CDR1 is LNHDA and CDR2 SQIVND (reference sequence). CDR3 nucleotide sequence: TGTGCCAGTAGAGGGCAGGGGGATTCACCCCTCCACTTT. Its translation: CASRGQGDSPLHF.

The chain employs TRBV2 and TRBJ2-5; TRBD2 might be the D (7 bases). CDR1 SNHLY and CDR2 FYNNEI come from the germline V gene. Trimming removed 6 bases from V and 3 bases from J, with 14 bases in between. The CDR3 sequence is 14 residues long. The DNA of the CDR3 is TGTGCCAGCAGGGAAACAGGGAGGGAAGAGACCCAGTACTTC. This gives the protein CASRETGREETQYF. Using reference TRBV2 and TRBJ2-5 for the parts outside the CDR3, the full variable domain is EPEVTQTPSHQVTQMGQEVILRCVPISNHLYFYWYRQILGQKVEFLVSFYNNEISEKSEIFDDQFSVERPDGSNFTLKIRSTKLEDSAMYFCASRETGREETQYFGPGTRLLVL.

This chain links TRBV6-5 with TRBJ2-3, with D unresolved. Germline loops: CDR1 MNHEY, CDR2 SVGAGI. V was shortened by 0 bases and J by 5 bases, with 9 bases between the two germline ends. The CDR3 covers 14 residues. The CDR3 DNA reads as TGTGCCAGCAGTTACTCAGGCAGGATAGATACGCAGTATTTT. Translated: CASSYSGRIDTQYF.

This chain connects TRBV27 to TRBJ1-6; 9 bases fit TRBD1. The germline V gene has CDR1 MNHEY and CDR2 SMNVEV (reference sequence). Losses at the gene ends were 7 bases for V and 10 bases for J; bases not matched to a gene: 8. CDR3 length equals 14 residues. The CDR3 bases are TGTGCCAGCACTCGGGACAGGGTAGAATCACCCCTCCACTTT. It translates to CASTRDRVESPLHF.

The CDR3 DNA reads TGTGCCAGCGGCCCGACAGGGGGAAGTTCACCCCTCCACTTT. Amino acids: CASGPTGGSSPLHF. The rearrangement joins TRBV2 to TRBJ1-6; 9 bases are shared with TRBD1. Germline assignment: CDR1 SNHLY and CDR2 FYNNEI. This CDR3 comprises 14 residues. V dropped 8 bases and J dropped 9; count of bases not matched to a gene: 8.

The J gene is TRBJ2-3, the V gene TRBV24-1; 10 bases agree with TRBD2. V lost 3 bases, J lost 8 bases, and 7 bases stayed unmatched. The CDR3 length is 15 residues. The V gene's germline CDR1 is KGHDR and CDR2 SFDVKD. This CDR3 reads CATSDPSGRAGTQYF. The CDR3 DNA reads TGTGCCACCAGTGATCCAAGCGGGAGGGCCGGTACGCAGTATTTT.

This chain uses TRBV9 with TRBJ1-2, with D hard to call. V was clipped by 4 bases and J by 8 bases, with 15 bases between them. Germline CDR1 is SGDLS and CDR2 is YYNGEE. This CDR3 region has 13 residues. CDR3 DNA sequence: TGTGCCAGCAGCACCCAATGGCGATGGGGCTACACCTTC. It yields the protein CASSTQWRWGYTF.

The chain uses TRBV9 and TRBJ2-5, with 12 bases fitting TRBD1. Germline V gene data show CDR1 as SGDLS and CDR2 as YYNGEE. Trimming cost V 2 bases and J 5 bases; bases outside gene matches: 4. The CDR3 is 15 residues long. The CDR3 DNA reads TGTGCCAGCAGCGTTGGGACAGGGGGCGTGGAGACCCAGTACTTC. This codes for CASSVGTGGVETQYF.

The chain links TRBV2 to TRBJ1-6, with D unresolved. Trimming stripped 5 bases from V and 10 bases from J, with 9 bases between. Germline V gives CDR1 SNHLY, CDR2 FYNNEI. The CDR3 extends over 12 amino acids. This CDR3 is CASSNHPSPLHF. In DNA, the CDR3 is TGTGCCAGCAGTAACCACCCCTCACCCCTCCACTTT.

In its sample, this clone was seen a few times. This rearrangement joins TRBV11-3 to TRBJ2-7; maybe TRBD2 (6 bases). V gave up 3 bases and J gave up 1 base, with 10 bases separating them. Per the germline V gene, CDR1 is SGHNT and CDR2 is YENEEA. The CDR3 is 14 amino acids. The CDR3 loop reads CASSLSGTSYEQYF. In nucleotides, the CDR3 is TGTGCCAGCAGCTTGTCAGGGACTTCCTACGAGCAGTACTTC.

The chain uses TRBV9 and TRBJ2-3; D remains unclear. The CDR3 consists of 15 residues. Trimming took 0 bases from V and 0 from J, leaving 8 bases between them. The V gene's germline CDR1 is SGDLS and CDR2 YYNGEE. CDR3 region: CASSVGWRSTDTQYF. CDR3 nucleotide sequence: TGTGCCAGCAGCGTAGGTTGGCGGAGCACAGATACGCAGTATTTT.

This sequence joins TRBV30 and TRBJ2-1, with 7 bases fitting TRBD2. The trim removed 0 bases at V and 7 bases at J, leaving 0 bases unmatched. Germline lookup yields CDR1 GTSNPN and CDR2 SVGIG (reference sequence). The CDR3 runs to 12 residues. This CDR3 is CAWSVAGNEQFF. CDR3 in DNA: TGTGCCTGGAGTGTAGCGGGAAATGAGCAGTTCTTC.

CDR3 protein: CASSIVRDTYYGYTF. The CDR3 DNA reads as TGTGCCAGTAGTATAGTTCGGGACACCTACTATGGCTACACCTTC. The chain has TRBV19 and TRBJ1-2; a weak D match, TRBD1 (6 bases). The CDR3 consists of 15 residues. The germline gives CDR1 LNHDA, CDR2 SQIVND (reference sequence). V lost 1 base and J 3 bases, leaving 12 bases between the germline ends.

This chain connects TRBV6-5 to TRBJ2-1, with a weak D call TRBD2 (6 bases). Germline-derived CDR1 and CDR2 are MNHEY and SVGAGI. This CDR3 has 14 amino acids. Trimming took 0 bases from V and 6 from J, leaving 9 bases between them. The CDR3 sequence: CASSYSGGTNEQFF. The CDR3, as DNA: TGTGCCAGCAGTTACTCGGGCGGGACCAATGAGCAGTTCTTC.